The present TCR beta chain was sequenced within a study of cytomegalovirus exposure and HLA in healthy donors (dated by TCRdb to about 2017). Describing the broader study: An earlier analysis of several hundred of the donors reported 250 to 350 Gb of sequence data and 117 million unique TCR beta sequences obtained from about 180 million T cells. An early release covering approximately 600 HLA-typed donors comprised 250 to 350 gigabases of sequencing data and 65 million to 100 million unique TCR sequences. HLA typing covered class I and class II loci at four-digit resolution. Typing coverage differed by locus: A, B, C, DRB1 and DQB1 were typed in roughly 620-630 donors, DQA1 in about 560, DPA1 in some 570, and DPB1 in 450 to 490. The study was designed to test whether signatures of past pathogen exposure could be identified by cataloging public T cell receptors. Every discovery cohort repertoire had been produced on one sequencing platform. A later analysis re-examined previously published TCR beta repertoires from 610 or so donors and added high-resolution HLA genotyping to investigate patterns of TCR occurrence. Besides the first cohort of 666 subjects, a separate validation cohort made up of about 120 different subjects was used. In a later genetic analysis, genome-wide SNP genotypes for about 65% of the roughly 700 donors were used, and that subset was treated as a discovery cohort. Using immunosequencing, the study profiled T cell repertoires from some 670 subjects and related those repertoires to cytomegalovirus serostatus. Alongside the repertoire data, information on donor age, sex, ethnicity and CMV serostatus was compiled. An earlier analysis of some 500 of the donors used high-throughput TCR beta sequencing to judge whether each TCR beta V gene segment behaved as functional or pseudogenic. Across around 400 genotyped donors of the cohort, an average of roughly 250,000 unique TCR beta nucleotide sequences per donor were sequenced, and around 20% of those sequences were non-productive. To predict cytomegalovirus infection status, the study combined high-throughput TCR immunosequencing, statistical association of individual TCRs with disease status, and machine learning. Four or five DR-DQ haplotypes were treated as single units for association and clustering because of strong linkage in the cohort. Of the 398 genotyped donors, approximately 82% fell in the genetic ancestry cluster associated with self-reported Caucasian donors. In the later analysis, no new phenotypic data were used to find candidate immune exposures; instead, reliance was placed on TCR beta sequences and their occurrence across donors. What the research found in general, with its limitations: In an earlier analysis of around 600 of the donors, most TCR beta V segments were observed in productive rearrangements about 90% or about 30% of the time, broadly matching IMGT annotations. This cohort had only TCR beta chains sequenced, and the lack of alpha or paired-chain data limited which features could be detected. According to a later analysis, most CMV-associated TCR beta chains appeared to be HLA-restricted, and the HLA associations seemed to be driven largely by CMV exposure. A later genetic analysis associated a missense DCLRE1C variant with V-gene and J-gene trimming of TCR beta chains, and an independent cohort replicated the association. According to a later genetic analysis, donors in an Asian-associated ancestry cluster had fewer N-insertions in productive TCRs than the approximately 690-donor mean. A cluster of highly shared sequence variants was judged likely to be a technical artifact of the sequencing pipeline. In both the original and validation cohorts, the classifier was reported to diagnose cytomegalovirus status with high specificity and sensitivity. Because HLA typing was unavailable for some donors at each locus, only the typed subset was used in association tests. In vitro tests confirmed that a few of the cytomegalovirus-associated TCR beta chains recognize cytomegalovirus antigens. Linkage disequilibrium might explain the correlated functional status among segregating V segments, but an unknown experimental factor could not be ruled out. In the study, approximately 160 TCR beta chains were listed as associated with cytomegalovirus. The 87-base-pair reads could not distinguish some IMGT-functional V segments, including TRBV6-2 and TRBV6-3, so those segments were excluded. For the cohort, immune exposure information was limited to CMV serostatus. The earlier analysis of a few hundred of the donors excluded some 15 rarely observed V segments, including chromosome 9 orphons, because counts were too low. When HLA alleles, especially DR and DQ, strongly co-occurred, attributing TCR associations to individual alleles was difficult. In a later analysis, several top co-occurrence clusters were reported to appear linked to parvovirus B19, influenza, CMV and Epstein-Barr virus. A further reported finding was that TCR beta sequences accurately predicted the HLA-A and HLA-B alleles for most subjects in the first cohort. Sequencing depth was assumed to be roughly uniform across donors in the presence/absence analyses, though that assumption may not hold. The authors suggested that the approach could potentially be generalized to other disease states and immunological phenotypes. In a later analysis, the rate of TCR association differed among HLA loci, with DRB1 alleles having the most associated TCRs and HLA-C alleles having the fewest. A later analysis found that HLA-associated TCR beta chains were more clonally expanded and had lower generation probabilities than equally common non-associated chains. Most TCR sequences were seen in very few donors, while some public TCRs were found in many individuals. A later analysis associated about 17,000 TCR beta sequences with specific HLA alleles at a false discovery rate of 0.05.

Library generation was performed with the immunoSEQ multiplex PCR assay. For the multiplex PCR, a mixture combining 60 forward primers for TCR Vbeta segments and 13 reverse primers for TCR Jbeta segments was used. The CDR3 region of rearranged TCR beta genes was amplified from genomic DNA with a multiplex PCR assay. The amplified TCR beta libraries were sequenced on the Illumina HiSeq System as 87-base-pair reads. From the authors' description of their analysis: A later analysis tallied around 80 million unique TCR beta chains across the 660 or so repertoires, and 10 million to 11 million of those chains were shared by two or more donors. Raw reads were error-corrected and collapsed into unique sequences with a nearest-neighbor algorithm that merged closely related sequences to remove PCR and sequencing errors. CDR3 sequences were aligned to IMGT reference sequences to assign V, D and J gene segments. For a sequence to be retained, a match of at least six nucleotides to both a V gene segment and a J gene segment was required. A rearrangement counted as productive if the CDR3 had no stop codons and remained in frame with V and J, and every other rearrangement counted as non-productive. CDR3 was defined according to IMGT convention as the region running from the second conserved V-encoded cysteine to the conserved J-encoded phenylalanine. In an earlier analysis of around 570 of the donors, sequences lacking an unambiguous match to a single V gene segment were excluded. In an earlier analysis of 450 to 700 of the donors, V segments were called functional above 56.7% productive rearrangements and were called segregating when the between-donor standard deviation exceeded 5%. To diagnose cytomegalovirus status from the catalog of TCR beta chain sequences, a statistical classification framework was built. In a later analysis, V and J genes were assigned by comparing TCR nucleotide sequences against IMGT/GENE-DB human TR gene sequences. Using the TCRdist pipeline, a later analysis assigned CDR3 sequences along with most-parsimonious VDJ recombination scenarios. In a later analysis, every TCR beta chain was defined by the combination of its CDR3 amino acid sequence and its V-gene family, and reads without a unique V-gene family were dropped. As a way to deal with suspected cross-contamination and a sequencing artifact, a later analysis dropped 450 to 700 nucleotide sequences that were highly shared and had low generation probability. In a later analysis, a clonal expansion index was calculated for each public chain from normalized within-repertoire ranks of inferred template counts. In a later analysis, generation probabilities were computed using a VDJ recombination model fitted to out-of-frame rearrangements, and the results were checked against IGoR. Hypergeometric tests were used in a later analysis to score TCR-TCR, TCR-HLA and TCR-CMV co-occurrence, with a repertoire-size bias correction applied to the TCR pairs. To estimate false discovery rates, a later analysis permuted the HLA or CMV assignments 20 times. In a later analysis, co-occurring TCRs were grouped with DBSCAN, and TCRdist sequence similarity was added when clustering was performed within HLA-allele-positive subsets. Co-occurrence clustering excluded repertoires with fewer than 30,000 or more than 120,000 public chains, plus five with anomalous nucleotide sharing. What TCRdb holds here is the immuneACCESS table cut down to in-frame rearrangements. Part of the clones is not present; checked against another copy, under half of the missing clones reflect an unresolved V gene, and the others are unexplained. That table gives V, J and clone size, and the DNA gave D and trimming. In all, the sample holds approximately 100,000 clones, and approximately 78% of those were seen once. 1.5% to 2% of the sample comes from the top ten.

Reading the germline V gene gives CDR1 SGHRS and CDR2 YFSETQ. Measured from the cysteine to the phenylalanine, the CDR3 is 15 residues long. Only the CDR3 part of the read is kept: 45 bases, read in frame from the first base. V is cut by 7 bases and J by 0 bases, and the space between the germline ends is 15 bases. As regards this clone: It lacks a known antigen. No clone much larger than this one lies a single base away; base qualities are absent.

In total, just over 650 healthy bone marrow donors made up the cohort. At the time of sampling, every cohort member was nominally healthy, though immune exposures that went unrecorded were likely present. The donor was CMV seronegative and was included in the group of approximately 350 seronegative cohort members. Each donor provided a peripheral blood sample, and peripheral blood mononuclear cells were used for TCR beta sequencing. Genomic DNA was extracted from the blood cell samples with the Qiagen DNeasy Blood Extraction Kit. The source is a woman in her 40s in good health and CMV-seronegative. The sample comprised PBMCs. Rearrangement joined TRBV5-1 to TRBJ2-3; no confident D gene assignment can be made. The DNA sequence is as follows: TGCGCCAGCCAGGCTAACCCAAGGAGCACAGATACGCAGTATTTT. Its product reads: CASQANPRSTDTQYF. Joined to the reference TRBV5-1 and TRBJ2-3 proteins, this CDR3 gives the full variable domain: KAGVTQTPRYLIKTRGQQVTLSCSPISGHRSVSWYQQTPGQGLQFLFEYFSETQRNKGNFPGRFSGRQFSNSRSEMNVSTLELGDSALYLCASQANPRSTDTQYFGPGTRLTVL.